This T cell receptor (beta chain) was identified in a study of T cell responses to AZD1222 COVID-19 vaccine. A word on this clone: As yet, its antigen is unknown.

The assay was immunoSEQ multiplex PCR, and TCRdb's table has in-frame clones only and misses some. Of some 170,000 clones listed, 80% to 95% are singletons. Whole-study results and caveats: Mostly white British, mostly female donors; authors suggested clonal diversity may be underestimated.

Germline V gives CDR1 SGHTA, CDR2 FQGNSA. The V segment lost 5 bases and the J segment 0 bases; nucleotides outside the gene matches: 6. The CDR3 runs 16 residues. The chain uses TRBV7-2 and TRBJ2-1; 8 bases are a match to TRBD2. This receptor was taken from an adult who received the MenACWY meningococcal vaccine as a control. The starting material was peripheral blood, obtained 28 days after the second dose of the MenACWY control vaccine. CDR3 region: CASSQRLASSYNEQFF. The CDR3 coding sequence is TGTGCCAGCAGCCAGCGACTAGCGAGCTCCTACAATGAGCAGTTCTTC. Combining the CDR3 with reference TRBV7-2 and TRBJ2-1 gives the whole variable domain GAGVSQSPSNKVTEKGKDVELRCDPISGHTALYWYRQSLGQGLEFLIYFQGNSAPDKSGLPSDRFSAERTGGSVSTLTIQRTQQEDSAVYLCASSQRLASSYNEQFFGPGTRLTVL.